What follows are 3 T cell receptor beta chains derived from one specimen sequenced in a study of Ad26.COV2.S vaccination and SARS-CoV-2 variants. Data came from immunoSEQ multiplex PCR; TCRdb stores just in-frame clones and leaves some out. The sample includes under 600,000 clones, roughly nine tenths of them seen just once. The treatment is: 15 to 20 received Ad26.COV2.S at low or high dose, single or two shots; a few received placebo; per-sample allocation not given. Day 63 after the first injection of vaccine or placebo was the sampling time. Specimen: peripheral blood, collected in a trial of Ad26.COV2.S vaccine versus placebo. Source of these receptors: a person between 18 and 65 years old who received the Ad26.COV2.S COVID-19 vaccine or a placebo.

This clone was counted a single time. The V call is TRBV19, the J call TRBJ2-7; 10 nucleotides agree with TRBD2. The ends lost 6 bases at V and 2 bases at J; junction bases unmatched: 10. The V gene's germline CDR1 is LNHDA and CDR2 SQIVND (reference sequence). The CDR3 loop spans 16 amino acids. In DNA, the CDR3 is TGTGCCAGTAGACCATCTAGCGGGAGTATCCCCTACGAGCAGTACTTC. Protein: CASRPSSGSIPYEQYF.

The rearrangement uses TRBV30 and TRBJ1-5, with D unresolved. V lost 0 bases and J 6 bases, leaving 9 bases between the germline ends. The CDR3 runs to 13 residues. Germline CDR1 and CDR2: GTSNPN and SVGIG (reference sequence). In nucleotides, the CDR3 is TGTGCCTGGAGTGTGAAGGGATCTCAGCCCCAGCATTTT. Translation gives CAWSVKGSQPQHF.

The chain has TRBV18 and TRBJ2-7, with TRBD2 identical over 9 bases. Germline assignment: CDR1 KGHSH and CDR2 LQKENI. With 4 bases clipped from V and 0 bases from J, the junction kept 4 bases outside the gene matches. The CDR3 length is 15 residues. As DNA, the CDR3 is TGTGCCAGCTCACAGGCTAGCGGGGCCTCCTACGAGCAGTACTTC. This sequence encodes CASSQASGASYEQYF.